These 32 T cell receptor beta chains share one sample of origin, sequenced in a study of neoadjuvant anti-PD-1 for oral cavity cancer. Here immunoSEQ multiplex PCR was the method, and the copy in TCRdb shows in-frame clones only, minus some. Among about 68,000 clones, about 88% were seen once, and the ten largest hold roughly 3.5%. Time point here: after neoadjuvant nivolumab, at surgical resection. Sequenced here: PBMCs, sampled after nivolumab (anti-PD-1) treatment. Receptor source: a person between 35 and 79 years old with oral cavity squamous cell carcinoma.

DNA of the CDR3: TGTGCCAGCAGCTCCGTGCGAGGCCCGGAAAACTACGAGCAGTACTTC. This gives the protein CASSSVRGPENYEQYF. The V call is TRBV11-2, the J call TRBJ2-7; D gene ambiguous. V was shortened by 4 bases and J by 3 bases, with 19 bases between the two germline ends. This CDR3 has 16 residues. Germline CDR1 is SGHAT and CDR2 is FQNNGV.

This chain joins TRBV6-6 and TRBJ2-5, with D perhaps TRBD2 (6 bases). The CDR3 length is 15 residues. Trimming stripped 5 bases from V and 2 bases from J, with 15 bases between. In germline, CDR1 is MNHNY, CDR2 SVGAGI (reference sequence). The CDR3 DNA follows: TGTGCCAGCAGTGCCCGGGACTCACGACAAGAGACCCAGTACTTC. This codes for CASSARDSRQETQYF.

The chain joins TRBV7-2 to TRBJ2-7; D not resolved. V was cut by 5 bases and J by 2 bases, with 10 bases left in between. This CDR3 is 13 amino acids long. Germline-derived CDR1 and CDR2 are SGHTA and FQGNSA. The CDR3 sequence is CASSARTTYEQYF. The CDR3 DNA is TGTGCCAGCAGCGCACGGACCACCTACGAGCAGTACTTC.

This clone was observed a few times. This chain joins TRBV30 and TRBJ2-7; D not certain. There are 11 residues in the CDR3. The V end was cut by 0 bases, the J end by 5 bases, with 5 bases between. Germline lookup yields CDR1 GTSNPN and CDR2 SVGIG (reference sequence). The CDR3 sequence is CAWSVLNEQYF. For the CDR3, the DNA is TGTGCCTGGAGTGTACTTAACGAGCAGTACTTC.

The gene calls are TRBV29-1 and TRBJ2-1; D is perhaps TRBD2 (6 bases). From germline, CDR1 is SQVTM and CDR2 ANQGSEA. V was cut by 1 base and J by 8 bases, with 24 bases left in between. CDR3 length: 17 residues. CDR3 sequence: CSVEGAWDRLGGDEQFF. For the CDR3, the DNA is TGCAGCGTTGAAGGTGCTTGGGATAGACTAGGCGGCGATGAGCAGTTCTTC.

The chain carries TRBV2 and TRBJ2-2; D unresolved. V dropped 6 bases and J dropped 8 bases, with 13 bases sitting between them. CDR3 size: 13 residues. CDR1 and CDR2 from the germline V gene are SNHLY and FYNNEI. This chain's CDR3 is CASRGPPAGELFF. DNA of the CDR3: TGTGCCAGCAGGGGTCCCCCGGCAGGGGAGCTGTTTTTT.

V gene TRBV7-8 combines with J gene TRBJ1-5, with TRBD1 matching over 8 bases. The germline CDR1 and CDR2 sequences are SGHVS and FQNEAQ. The CDR3 contains 15 residues. Trimming removed 4 bases from V and 7 bases from J; junction bases left unmatched: 9. CDR3 sequence (DNA): TGTGCCAGCAGCTCGGAAGGACAGGGTATACAGCCCCAGCATTTT. Amino acid sequence: CASSSEGQGIQPQHF. Variable domain in full (rest from reference TRBV7-8 and TRBJ1-5): GAGVSQSPRYKVAKRGQDVALRCDPISGHVSLFWYQQALGQGPEFLTYFQNEAQLDKSGLPSDRFFAERPEGSVSTLKIQRTQQEDSAVYLCASSSEGQGIQPQHFGDGTRLSIL.

This chain uses TRBV6-1 with TRBJ2-7; TRBD2 matches 9 bases. Unmatched junction bases numbered 10, after V lost 7 bases and J lost 3 bases. In germline, CDR1 is MNHNS, CDR2 SASEGT. The CDR3 length is 15 residues. CDR3 nucleotide sequence: TGTGCCAGCACCTACCGGACTAGCGATCTCTACGAGCAGTACTTC. Amino acids: CASTYRTSDLYEQYF.

V gene TRBV14 combines with J gene TRBJ2-3; perhaps TRBD2 as D (6 bases). The CDR3 sequence is 13 residues long. Germline-derived CDR1 and CDR2 are SGHDN and FVKESK. V dropped 7 bases and J dropped 7 bases, with 15 bases sitting between them. The CDR3 loop is CASTGVKSNTQYF. DNA for the CDR3: TGTGCCAGCACGGGGGTTAAGAGCAATACGCAGTATTTT. Full variable domain (rest looked up from reference TRBV14 and TRBJ2-3): EAGVTQFPSHSVIEKGQTVTLRCDPISGHDNLYWYRRVMGKEIKFLLHFVKESKQDESGMPNNRFLAERTGGTYSTLKVQPAELEDSGVYFCASTGVKSNTQYFGPGTRLTVL.

This clone is a singleton in its sample. The chain uses TRBV5-5 and TRBJ2-7, with no clear D. This CDR3 is built from 17 residues. V was pared by 5 bases and J by 0 bases, with 21 bases between. Germline-derived CDR1 and CDR2 are SGHKS and YYEKEE (reference sequence). In DNA form, the CDR3 reads TGTGCCAGCAGTTTTGTCCCAACTGCGATTAGCTCCTACGAGCAGTACTTC. Protein sequence: CASSFVPTAISSYEQYF.

The chain recombines TRBV27 with TRBJ2-7; the match to TRBD2 covers 13 bases. Germline CDR1 reads MNHEY; CDR2 reads SMNVEV (reference sequence). The length of the CDR3 is 16 residues. V shed 4 bases and J 4 bases; nucleotides not matched to a gene: 7. CDR3 region: CASSSQGLAGIYEQYF. CDR3 DNA sequence: TGTGCCAGCAGTTCTCAGGGACTAGCGGGAATATACGAGCAGTACTTC.

This clone was detected a few times. The rearrangement joins TRBV6-5 to TRBJ2-2; 9 nucleotides agree with TRBD2. Germline CDR1 reads MNHEY; CDR2 reads SVGAGI. CDR3 length: 16 amino acids. V trimming: 2 bases; J trimming: 5 bases; junction bases outside the gene matches: 6. DNA for the CDR3: TGTGCCAGCAGTTACATCTGGACTAGCGAGACCGGGGAGCTGTTTTTT. It yields the protein CASSYIWTSETGELFF.

The rearrangement uses TRBV4-1 and TRBJ2-6; 10 bases align to TRBD2. V trimming: 1 base; J trimming: 0 bases; junction bases outside the gene matches: 6. Germline loops: CDR1 MGHRA, CDR2 YSYEKL. CDR3 length equals 19 residues. The CDR3 loop reads CASSQGPAGGFSGANVLTF. For the CDR3, the DNA is TGCGCCAGCAGCCAAGGGCCAGCGGGAGGGTTCTCTGGGGCCAACGTCCTGACTTTC.

The genes are TRBV28 and TRBJ1-5; unclear D gene. Germline V lookup: CDR1 MDHEN, CDR2 SYDVKM. V lost 8 bases, J lost 3 bases, and 8 bases lay in between. CDR3 size: 12 residues. The CDR3 DNA sequence: TGTGCCAGCCGGTCGCCCAATCAGCCCCAGCATTTT. Translation: CASRSPNQPQHF.

The rearrangement links TRBV9 to TRBJ2-1; weak D call: TRBD2 (6 bases). With 2 bases removed from V and 4 bases from J, the gap between germline ends came to 10 bases. Germline CDR1 reads SGDLS; CDR2 reads YYNGEE. There are 14 residues in the CDR3. In DNA, the CDR3 is TGTGCCAGCAGCGTGGGGGGAGGATACAATGAGCAGTTCTTC. This sequence encodes CASSVGGGYNEQFF.

This clone came up once. The J gene is TRBJ1-5, the V gene TRBV15, with 10 bases lining up with TRBD1. Germline V gives CDR1 LNHNV, CDR2 YYDKDF (reference sequence). The CDR3 consists of 15 residues. Trimming removed 1 base from V and 5 bases from J; junction bases left unmatched: 2. DNA for the CDR3: TGTGCCACCAGCAGAGCCGGGACAGGGGATCAGCCCCAGCATTTT. Amino acids: CATSRAGTGDQPQHF.

Turning to this clone: Relative to the germline gene, one junction end is altered; a read error may explain this. The V call is TRBV7-9, the J call TRBJ2-1; TRBD2 is a possible D gene (5 bases). The CDR3 runs 12 residues. From germline, CDR1 is SEHNR and CDR2 FQNEAQ (reference sequence). The CDR3 reads CASSFLEGTRVF. Written as DNA, the CDR3 is TGTGCCAGCAGCTTCCTAGAGGGAACCCGAGTCTTC.

The chain combines TRBV9 with TRBJ2-1, with a weak D call TRBD2 (5 bases). V was trimmed by 0 bases and J by 0 bases, leaving 10 bases between them. Germline V CDR1 and CDR2: SGDLS, YYNGEE. This CDR3 comprises 16 residues. The CDR3 loop reads CASSVVSGSSYNEQFF. The DNA for the CDR3 is TGTGCCAGCAGCGTAGTTTCTGGGAGCTCCTACAATGAGCAGTTCTTC.

The chain uses TRBV6-1 and TRBJ2-7; D gene uncertain. Germline values: CDR1 MNHNS, CDR2 SASEGT. V was shortened by 3 bases and J by 9 bases, with 24 bases between the two germline ends. The CDR3 extends over 16 amino acids. The CDR3 spells CASSDPGPNPFTVQYF. The CDR3 DNA reads TGTGCCAGCAGTGACCCGGGCCCCAACCCGTTTACCGTGCAGTACTTC.

The chain joins TRBV2 to TRBJ1-2; perhaps TRBD1 as D (5 bases). Trimming shortened V by 2 bases and J by 1 base, and 11 bases separated the two germline ends. CDR3 length: 15 residues. Per germline, CDR1 SNHLY and CDR2 FYNNEI. For the CDR3, the DNA is TGTGCCAGCAGTGAACTTGGGACGGTTAACTATGGCTACACCTTC. Amino acids: CASSELGTVNYGYTF. Based on the CDR3 plus reference TRBV2 and TRBJ1-2, the full variable domain is EPEVTQTPSHQVTQMGQEVILRCVPISNHLYFYWYRQILGQKVEFLVSFYNNEISEKSEIFDDQFSVERPDGSNFTLKIRSTKLEDSAMYFCASSELGTVNYGYTFGSGTRLTVV.

This chain joins TRBV28 and TRBJ1-5; D is ambiguous. The germline V and J ends were trimmed by 6 bases and 2 bases, with 11 bases remaining between them. The CDR3 runs to 14 residues. The germline V gene has CDR1 MDHEN and CDR2 SYDVKM. DNA of the CDR3: TGTGCCAGCAGCCCTGCTGTTGGCAATCAGCCCCAGCATTTT. Translating gives CASSPAVGNQPQHF. The full variable domain, with the rest looked up from reference TRBV28 and TRBJ1-5, is DVKVTQSSRYLVKRTGEKVFLECVQDMDHENMFWYRQDPGLGLRLIYFSYDVKMKEKGDIPEGYSVSREKKERFSLILESASTNQTSMYLCASSPAVGNQPQHFGDGTRLSIL.

The chain has TRBV27 and TRBJ1-5; no clear D gene. The CDR3 is made up of 15 amino acids. With 6 bases removed from V and 6 bases from J, the gap between germline ends came to 18 bases. The V gene's germline CDR1 is MNHEY and CDR2 SMNVEV (reference sequence). The CDR3 nucleotides are TGTGCCAGCAGCCCGGCGGTAGGGCTGGGTCAGCCCCAGCATTTT. Residues: CASSPAVGLGQPQHF.

This chain joins TRBV6-6 and TRBJ2-7; D is unclear. The CDR3 runs 13 residues. The V and J ends lost 8 bases and 2 bases respectively, with 13 bases between them. CDR1 MNHNY and CDR2 SVGAGI come from the germline V gene (reference sequence). This chain's CDR3 is CASWGALTYEQYF. CDR3 DNA sequence: TGTGCCAGCTGGGGTGCTCTGACCTACGAGCAGTACTTC.

This clone occurred once. V and J are TRBV20-1 and TRBJ1-4; D remains unclear. The CDR3 sequence is 10 residues long. Trimming took off 3 bases at V and 5 bases at J, with 1 base between the two ends. Germline V lookup: CDR1 DFQATT, CDR2 SNEGSKA (reference sequence). Here the CDR3 reads CSARNEKLFF. In DNA form, the CDR3 reads TGCAGTGCTAGGAATGAAAAACTGTTTTTT.

The V gene is TRBV27, the J gene TRBJ1-3; D unclear. This CDR3 has 15 amino acids. Trimming left V 2 bases short and J 1 base short, with 9 bases between. Per the germline V gene, CDR1 is MNHEY and CDR2 is SMNVEV (reference sequence). CDR3 in DNA: TGTGCCAGCAGTTTAGGCCCGGAGTCTGGAAACACCATATATTTT. As protein: CASSLGPESGNTIYF.

This chain connects TRBV30 to TRBJ1-3; the D is unclear. The CDR3 is 11 residues long. V was pared by 4 bases and J by 8 bases, with 9 bases between. The V gene's germline CDR1 is GTSNPN and CDR2 SVGIG (reference sequence). Here the CDR3 DNA reads TGTGCCTGGACCCTTCAGGACACCATATATTTT. It codes for CAWTLQDTIYF.

The genes are TRBV6-6 and TRBJ1-3, with 8 bases that match TRBD1. Germline CDR1 and CDR2: MNHNY and SVGAGI (reference sequence). The length of the CDR3 is 14 residues. J lost 4 bases, V lost 6 bases, and 5 bases had no gene match. CDR3 DNA sequence: TGTGCCAGCAGCCCAGGGGGCTCGGGAAACACCATATATTTT. Amino acids: CASSPGGSGNTIYF.

This chain links TRBV7-8 with TRBJ2-7; 7 nucleotides match TRBD1. With 5 bases clipped from V and 0 bases from J, the junction kept 1 base outside the gene matches. The CDR3 is made up of 13 amino acids. Germline CDR1 and CDR2: SGHVS and FQNEAQ. The CDR3 DNA follows: TGTGCCAGCAGCCGACAGGGCTCCTACGAGCAGTACTTC. It yields the protein CASSRQGSYEQYF.

The chain recombines TRBV29-1 with TRBJ2-5, with D perhaps TRBD1 (6 bases). The V gene lost 3 bases and the J gene lost 4 bases, with 9 bases spanning the gap. Germline CDR1 reads SQVTM; CDR2 reads ANQGSEA. This CDR3 is 12 amino acids long. The DNA for the CDR3 is TGCAGCGTTGAGCAGGGGACAGAGACCCAGTACTTC. Amino acids: CSVEQGTETQYF.

This clone was detected only once. The chain combines TRBV2 with TRBJ1-1; maybe TRBD1 (5 bases). The CDR3 has 15 residues. Germline assignment: CDR1 SNHLY and CDR2 FYNNEI. The ends were cut back, 7 bases at V and 0 bases at J, with 15 bases in the middle. The CDR3 DNA sequence: TGTGCCAGCACTTTGATGGGGGGATTGAACACTGAAGCTTTCTTT. This codes for CASTLMGGLNTEAFF.

The chain uses TRBV5-8 and TRBJ2-1; 11 nucleotides align to TRBD2. The CDR3 extends over 15 amino acids. Trimming removed 4 bases from V and 4 bases from J; junction bases left unmatched: 4. Germline lookup yields CDR1 SGHTS and CDR2 YDEGEE. CDR3 DNA: TGTGCCAGCAGCGCGGGACTAGCGGTATACAATGAGCAGTTCTTC. It is translated as CASSAGLAVYNEQFF.

The V call is TRBV10-2, the J call TRBJ2-7; 7 bases agree with TRBD1. The V gene end was trimmed by 5 bases and the J gene end by 3 bases; junction bases not matched to a gene: 7. In germline, CDR1 is WSHSY, CDR2 SAAADI. The CDR3 is 14 residues long. The CDR3 loop is CASSSRDSFYEQYF. DNA of the CDR3: TGCGCCAGCAGTTCCCGGGACAGCTTCTACGAGCAGTACTTC.